The following is a T cell receptor (beta chain) sequence with its context. In its sample, this clone was seen once. Its antigen is unknown. Within one base of it there is no much larger clone, and no base qualities were kept. The immunoSEQ assay, a bias-controlled multiplex PCR with V- and J-specific primers, was used to amplify TCR beta CDR3 regions from genomic DNA. In a second PCR step, a proprietary barcode and Illumina adapter sequences were attached to the CDR3 amplicons. An Illumina MiSeq instrument was used for sequencing of the CDR3 libraries. On the authors' methods: Export and quality control were done with immunoSEQ Analyzer 3.0, while downstream analyses used R Bioconductor and Immunarch. Only productive rearrangements in the normalized downsampled data set went into calculating the repertoire metrics. In the normalized cohort, a clonotype counted as pathologically expanded if the clonotype was larger than 5 templates. The Inverse Simpson Index served as the measure of repertoire diversity. To capture all clonotypes, CMV-specificity analyses were performed on the non-normalized data set. TCRdb obtained this table from immuneACCESS and retained in-frame rearrangements with V and J assigned. These tables miss some clones; where compared with another copy, unresolved V genes account for less than half of the shortfall, and the remainder is unexplained. Clonal size and the V and J genes are those of that table, whereas D and trimming came from the DNA. The table for this sample lists 20,000 or so clones; 85% to 90% of them were counted only once. The ten largest clones represent around 3.6% of the sample.

This specimen belongs to a study of T cell clonotyping in hematopoietic cell transplantation (dated by TCRdb to the early 2020s). Context from the whole study: Recipient samples taken before transplant were obtained following cytoreduction. Recruitment of patients was conducted between late 2015 and early 2017, and follow-up was continued until late 2020 or death. A total of 135 blood samples were collected in the study from a few dozen consecutive transplant recipients and their related donors.

CDR3 length: 14 amino acids, cysteine to phenylalanine. Kept here is only the CDR3 DNA, which spans 42 bases and is read in frame from base 1. For CDR1 and CDR2, the germline V gene lists MGHRA and YSYEKL. V loses 1 base at its end and J loses 3 bases; junction bases beyond the gene matches: 0. The paper's findings and limits, for the study overall: Recipient TCR diversity fell after transplant, with pathologically expanded clonotypes rising progressively from day 30 to day 180. The sample size was limited, and because cells were not sorted, the contributions of CD4 and CD8 repertoires could not be separated. Recipient repertoires showed only a small fraction of overlap with donor repertoires, and over 95% appeared de novo at the given depth. Broader TCR repertoire diversity after transplant was predicted by Inverse Simpson Index values from donors and from recipients before transplant.

The time point label, as the study defines it: recipient sample about 28 days before transplant, after cytoreduction. Blood from recipients was drawn about 28 days before transplant and again at days 30, 100 and 180 after transplant. Nuclei Lysis Solution was used to extract genomic DNA from fresh or cryopreserved unfractionated peripheral blood mononuclear cells. The rearranged segments are TRBV4-1 and TRBJ2-5; the central 9 bases match TRBD2. The sequence derives from a man younger than 35 with biphenotypic leukemia. Some clones in this sample may be carry-over from other donors' samples. Source: peripheral blood mononuclear cells, taken before stem cell transplant. The sequenced DNA is TGCGCCAGCAGCCAAGGACTAGCGGAAGAGACCCAGTACTTC. Translated, it gives CASSQGLAEETQYF.